The clone carrying this T cell receptor beta chain has at least ten counts. The antigen remains undetermined. No progression to ophthalmopathy during 18 months of follow-up defined stable disease. RNA transcripts served as the template for amplifying TCR beta CDR3 regions. The primer set for the first-round RT-PCR of the TCR CDR3 was HTBI. TCRdb reprocessed the multiplex PCR reads with MiXCR, giving one entry per CDR3 protein. The sample shows about 350,000 distinct CDR3 sequences, approximately 15% of them seen only once. This sample stems from a study of T cells in Graves' hyperthyroidism and ophthalmopathy. General study points: The authors' 13 V-J model separated ophthalmopathy from stable hyperthyroidism.

The sequence derives from a woman in her 30s with Graves' hyperthyroidism. Sequences were obtained from blood.

In nucleotides, the CDR3 is TGTGCCTGGAGTGACTGGGATTCACCCCTCCACTTT. Protein sequence: CAWSDWDSPLHF. The chain couples TRBV30 to TRBJ1-6; no clear D gene. The length of the CDR3 is 12 residues. With 1 base removed from V and 8 bases from J, the gap between germline ends came to 6 bases. Germline V CDR1 and CDR2: GTSNPN, SVGIG (reference sequence).